This T cell receptor beta chain comes out of a study of T-cell reconstitution after alpha-beta-depleted transplantation in children. V lost 4 bases, J lost 4 bases, and 10 bases lay in between. Per germline, CDR1 SGHDT and CDR2 YYEEEE. This CDR3 has 13 residues. Unique molecular identifiers were incorporated during preparation of the TCRbeta library. TCRdb reprocessed the PCR reads with MiXCR, giving one entry per CDR3 protein. The sample holds 240,000 or so distinct CDR3 sequences, 12% seen once. The sample holds many counts of this clonotype. This receptor was obtained from a human donor who donated a stem cell graft to a child with acute lymphoblastic leukemia. The V gene is TRBV5-6, the J gene TRBJ2-3, with TRBD1 as a possible D gene (6 bases). The input for sequencing was PBMCs from the stem cell graft donor, taken from the stem cell graft. The CDR3 sequence is CASSPWGPDTQYF. CDR3 sequence (DNA): TGTGCCAGCAGCCCCTGGGGGCCAGATACGCAGTATTTT.